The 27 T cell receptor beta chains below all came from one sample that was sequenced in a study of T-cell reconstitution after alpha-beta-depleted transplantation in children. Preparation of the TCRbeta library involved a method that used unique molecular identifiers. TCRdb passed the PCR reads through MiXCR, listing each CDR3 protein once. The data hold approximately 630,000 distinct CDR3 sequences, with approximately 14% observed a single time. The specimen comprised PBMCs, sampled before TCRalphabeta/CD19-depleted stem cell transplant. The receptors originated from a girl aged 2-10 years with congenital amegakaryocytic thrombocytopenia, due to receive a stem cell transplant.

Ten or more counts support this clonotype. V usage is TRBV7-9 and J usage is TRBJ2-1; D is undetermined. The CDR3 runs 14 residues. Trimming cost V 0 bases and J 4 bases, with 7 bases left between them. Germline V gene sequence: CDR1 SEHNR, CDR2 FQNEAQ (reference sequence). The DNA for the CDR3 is TGTGCCAGCAGCTTAGCTGCGGAGTACAATGAGCAGTTCTTC. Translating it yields CASSLAAEYNEQFF.

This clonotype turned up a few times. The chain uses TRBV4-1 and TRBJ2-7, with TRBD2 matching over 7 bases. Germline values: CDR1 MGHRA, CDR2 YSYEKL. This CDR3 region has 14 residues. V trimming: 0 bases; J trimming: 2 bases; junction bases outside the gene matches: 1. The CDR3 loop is CASSQETSPYEQYF. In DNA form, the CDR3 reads TGCGCCAGCAGCCAAGAGACTAGCCCCTACGAGCAGTACTTC.

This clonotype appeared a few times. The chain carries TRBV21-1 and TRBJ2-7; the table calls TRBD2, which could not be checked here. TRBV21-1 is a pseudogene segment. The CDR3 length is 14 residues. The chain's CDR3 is CASSKAGRLWEQYF. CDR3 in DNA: TGTGCCAGCAGCAAGGCGGGGAGGCTTTGGGAGCAGTACTTC.

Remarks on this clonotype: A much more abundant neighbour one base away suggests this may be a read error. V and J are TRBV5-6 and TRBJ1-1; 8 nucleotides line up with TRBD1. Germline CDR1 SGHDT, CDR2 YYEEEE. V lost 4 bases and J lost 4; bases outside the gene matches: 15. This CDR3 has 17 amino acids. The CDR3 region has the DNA TGTGCCAGCAGCCGTTCCGCAGGGGGCAGTTGGTCCACTGAAGCTTTCTTT. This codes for CASSRSAGGSWSTEAFF.

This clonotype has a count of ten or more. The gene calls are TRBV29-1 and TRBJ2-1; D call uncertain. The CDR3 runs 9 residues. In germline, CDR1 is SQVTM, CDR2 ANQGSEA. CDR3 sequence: CRSDPGQFF. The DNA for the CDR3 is TGCAGGAGTGACCCGGGGCAGTTCTTC.

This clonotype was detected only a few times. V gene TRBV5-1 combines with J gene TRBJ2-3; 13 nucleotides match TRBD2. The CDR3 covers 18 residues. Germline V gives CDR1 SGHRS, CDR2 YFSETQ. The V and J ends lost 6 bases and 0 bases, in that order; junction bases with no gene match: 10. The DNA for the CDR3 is TGCGCCAGCAAGTTTTGGACTAGCGGGAGTTCTAGCACAGATACGCAGTATTTT. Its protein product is CASKFWTSGSSSTDTQYF.

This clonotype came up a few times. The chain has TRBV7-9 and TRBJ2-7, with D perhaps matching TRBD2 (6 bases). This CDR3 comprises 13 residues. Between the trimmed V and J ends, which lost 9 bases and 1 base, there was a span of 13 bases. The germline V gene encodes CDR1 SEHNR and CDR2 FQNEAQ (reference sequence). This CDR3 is CASCGDSSYEQYF. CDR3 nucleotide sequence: TGTGCCAGTTGCGGGGATTCTTCCTACGAGCAGTACTTC. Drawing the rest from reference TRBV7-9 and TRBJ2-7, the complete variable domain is DTGVSQNPRHKITKRGQNVTFRCDPISEHNRLYWYRQTLGQGPEFLTYFQNEAQLEKSRLLSDRFSAERPKGSFSTLEIQRTEQGDSAMYLCASCGDSSYEQYFGPGTRLTVT.

The CDR3 bases are TGTGCCAGCAGGCTCCCGGGGACAGACGGACACCATACGCAGTATTTT. This codes for CASRLPGTDGHHTQYF. The chain recombines TRBV6-7 with TRBJ2-3, with 7 bases aligning to TRBD1. TRBV6-7 has ORF status, its function being uncertain. V dropped 6 bases and J dropped 7; count of bases not matched to a gene: 16. The CDR3 is made up of 16 amino acids.

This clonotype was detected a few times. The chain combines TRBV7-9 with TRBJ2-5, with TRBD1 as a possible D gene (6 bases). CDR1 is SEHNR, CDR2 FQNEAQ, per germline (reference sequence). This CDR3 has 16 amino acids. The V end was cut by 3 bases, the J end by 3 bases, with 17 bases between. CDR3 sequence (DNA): TGTGCCAGCAGCTTGATGACAACAGGGAGCAAAGAGACCCAGTACTTC. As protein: CASSLMTTGSKETQYF.

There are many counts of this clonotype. The CDR3 coding sequence is TGTGCCACCGAGACTAGCTACTACAATGAGCAGTTCTTC. This gives the protein CATETSYYNEQFF. V usage is TRBV6-6 and J usage is TRBJ2-1; 7 bases align to TRBD2. The CDR3 runs 13 residues. CDR1 and CDR2 from the germline V gene are MNHNY and SVGAGI (reference sequence). Losses at the gene ends were 10 bases for V and 3 bases for J; bases not matched to a gene: 6.

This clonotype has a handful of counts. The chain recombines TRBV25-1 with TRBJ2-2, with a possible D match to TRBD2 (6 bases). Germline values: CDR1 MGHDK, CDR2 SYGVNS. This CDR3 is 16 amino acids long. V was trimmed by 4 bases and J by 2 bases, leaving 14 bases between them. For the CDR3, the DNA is TGTGCCAGCAGTGCAAACGGGGGTCTTAACACCGGGGAGCTGTTTTTT. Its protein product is CASSANGGLNTGELFF.

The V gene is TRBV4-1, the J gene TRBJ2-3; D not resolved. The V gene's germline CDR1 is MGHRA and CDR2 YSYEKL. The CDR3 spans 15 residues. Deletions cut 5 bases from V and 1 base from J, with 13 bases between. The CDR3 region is CASSWKAPGTDTQYF. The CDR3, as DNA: TGCGCCAGCAGCTGGAAAGCGCCCGGCACAGATACGCAGTATTTT.

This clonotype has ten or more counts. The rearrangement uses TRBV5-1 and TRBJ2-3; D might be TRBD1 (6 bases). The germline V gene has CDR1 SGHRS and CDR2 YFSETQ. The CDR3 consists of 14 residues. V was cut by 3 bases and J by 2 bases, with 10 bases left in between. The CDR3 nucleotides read TGCGCCAGCAGCTCAGGGGTGAACACAGATACGCAGTATTTT. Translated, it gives CASSSGVNTDTQYF.

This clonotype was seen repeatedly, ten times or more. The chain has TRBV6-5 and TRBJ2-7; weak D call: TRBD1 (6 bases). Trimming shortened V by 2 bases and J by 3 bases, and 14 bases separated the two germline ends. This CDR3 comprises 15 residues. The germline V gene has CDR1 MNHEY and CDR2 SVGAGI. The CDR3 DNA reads TGTGCCAGCAGTTACAGGGGGTCCGGGAACTACGAGCAGTACTTC. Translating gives CASSYRGSGNYEQYF.

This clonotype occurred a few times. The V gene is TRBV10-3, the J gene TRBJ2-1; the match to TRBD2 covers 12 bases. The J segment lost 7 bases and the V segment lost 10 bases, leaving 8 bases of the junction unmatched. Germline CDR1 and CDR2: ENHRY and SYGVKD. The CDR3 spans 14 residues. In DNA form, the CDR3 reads TGTGCCAGCGGACTAGCGGGAATGATAAATGAGCAGTTCTTC. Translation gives CASGLAGMINEQFF.

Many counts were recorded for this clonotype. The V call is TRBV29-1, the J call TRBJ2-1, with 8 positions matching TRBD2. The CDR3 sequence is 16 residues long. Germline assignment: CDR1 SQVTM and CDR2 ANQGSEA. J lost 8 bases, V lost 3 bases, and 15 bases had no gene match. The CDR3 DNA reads TGCAGCGTTGAGGCTAGCGGGCTCCCTTCTCGCGATGAGCAGTTCTTC. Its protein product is CSVEASGLPSRDEQFF.

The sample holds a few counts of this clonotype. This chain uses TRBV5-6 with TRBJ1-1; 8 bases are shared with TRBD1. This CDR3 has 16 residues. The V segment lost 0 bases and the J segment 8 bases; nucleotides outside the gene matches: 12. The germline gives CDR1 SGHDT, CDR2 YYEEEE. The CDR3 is CASSLAPGQVVSEAFF. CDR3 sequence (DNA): TGTGCCAGCAGCTTGGCGCCGGGACAGGTCGTGTCGGAAGCTTTCTTT.

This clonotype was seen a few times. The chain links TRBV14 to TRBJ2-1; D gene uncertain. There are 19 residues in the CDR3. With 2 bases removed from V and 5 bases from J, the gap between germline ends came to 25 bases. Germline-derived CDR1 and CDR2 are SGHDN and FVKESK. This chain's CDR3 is CASSQPQGKVGSADNEQFF. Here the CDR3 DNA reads TGTGCCAGCAGCCAACCACAAGGGAAAGTCGGTTCCGCGGACAATGAGCAGTTCTTC. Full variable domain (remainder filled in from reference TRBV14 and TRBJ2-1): EAGVTQFPSHSVIEKGQTVTLRCDPISGHDNLYWYRRVMGKEIKFLLHFVKESKQDESGMPNNRFLAERTGGTYSTLKVQPAELEDSGVYFCASSQPQGKVGSADNEQFFGPGTRLTVL.

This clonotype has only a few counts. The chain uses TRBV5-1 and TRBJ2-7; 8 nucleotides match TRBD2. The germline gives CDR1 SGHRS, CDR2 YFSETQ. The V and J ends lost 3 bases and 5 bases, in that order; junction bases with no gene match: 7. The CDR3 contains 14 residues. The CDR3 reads CASSSFSGKDEQYF. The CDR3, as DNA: TGCGCCAGCAGCTCCTTTAGCGGGAAGGACGAGCAGTACTTC.

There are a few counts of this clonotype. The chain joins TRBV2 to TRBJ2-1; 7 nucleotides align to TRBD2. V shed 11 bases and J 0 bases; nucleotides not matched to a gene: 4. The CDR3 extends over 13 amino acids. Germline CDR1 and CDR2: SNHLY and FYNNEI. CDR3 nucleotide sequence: TGTGCCGGTCGGACTAGCTCCTACAATGAGCAGTTCTTC. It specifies CAGRTSSYNEQFF.

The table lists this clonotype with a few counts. CDR3 sequence (DNA): TGTGCCAGCAGCTTCCACAGAAAGCGGGGCAATGAGCAGTTCTTC. Protein: CASSFHRKRGNEQFF. The chain links TRBV11-2 to TRBJ2-1, with 7 bases fitting TRBD2. V lost 3 bases, J lost 6 bases, and 8 bases stayed unmatched. The germline V gene encodes CDR1 SGHAT and CDR2 FQNNGV. This CDR3 region has 15 residues.

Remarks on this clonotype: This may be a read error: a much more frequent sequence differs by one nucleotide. CDR3 region: CASSQGLEGPLSRPYEQYF. The CDR3 nucleotides read TGTGCCAGCAGCCAGGGACTAGAGGGACCACTCTCCCGACCCTACGAGCAGTACTTC. V usage is TRBV3-1 and J usage is TRBJ2-7, with TRBD2 identical over 8 bases. J was trimmed by 2 bases and V by 3 bases; bases with no gene match: 18. Per the germline V gene, CDR1 is LGHDT and CDR2 is YNNKEL (reference sequence). This CDR3 is 19 amino acids long.

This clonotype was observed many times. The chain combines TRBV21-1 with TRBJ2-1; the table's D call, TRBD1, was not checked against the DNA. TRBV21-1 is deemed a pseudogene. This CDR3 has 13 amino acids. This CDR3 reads CASSVQQRAEQFF. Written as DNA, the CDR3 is TGTGCCAGCAGCGTTCAACAGCGGGCTGAGCAGTTCTTC.

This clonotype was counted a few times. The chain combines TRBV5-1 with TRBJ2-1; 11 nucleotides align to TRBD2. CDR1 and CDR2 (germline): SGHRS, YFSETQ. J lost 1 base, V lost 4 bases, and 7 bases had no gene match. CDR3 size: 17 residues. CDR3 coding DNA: TGCGCCAGCAGCACCGTCCTAGCGGGAGGTTCCTACAATGAGCAGTTCTTC. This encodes CASSTVLAGGSYNEQFF.

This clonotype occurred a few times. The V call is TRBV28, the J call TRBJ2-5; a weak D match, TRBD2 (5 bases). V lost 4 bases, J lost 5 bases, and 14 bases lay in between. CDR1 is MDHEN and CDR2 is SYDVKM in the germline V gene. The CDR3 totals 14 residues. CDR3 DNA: TGTGCCAGCAGTTCGCCGGGAACGGAGGAGACCCAGTACTTC. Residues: CASSSPGTEETQYF.

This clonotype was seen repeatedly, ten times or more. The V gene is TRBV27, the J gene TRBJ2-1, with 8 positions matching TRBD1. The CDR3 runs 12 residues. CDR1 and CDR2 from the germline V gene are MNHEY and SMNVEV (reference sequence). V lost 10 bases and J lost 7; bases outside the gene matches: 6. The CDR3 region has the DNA TGTGCCACCGGCGACAGGGGAAATGAGCAGTTCTTC. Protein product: CATGDRGNEQFF.

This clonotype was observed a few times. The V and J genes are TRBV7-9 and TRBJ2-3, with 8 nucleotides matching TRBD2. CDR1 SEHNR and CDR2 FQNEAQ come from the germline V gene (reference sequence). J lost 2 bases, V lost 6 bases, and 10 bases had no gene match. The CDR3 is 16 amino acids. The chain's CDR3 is CASRERLALDTDTQYF. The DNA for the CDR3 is TGTGCCAGCAGGGAGAGACTAGCGCTCGACACAGATACGCAGTATTTT. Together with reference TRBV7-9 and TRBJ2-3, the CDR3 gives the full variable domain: DTGVSQNPRHKITKRGQNVTFRCDPISEHNRLYWYRQTLGQGPEFLTYFQNEAQLEKSRLLSDRFSAERPKGSFSTLEIQRTEQGDSAMYLCASRERLALDTDTQYFGPGTRLTVL.